This entry concerns a single TCR beta chain. This clone was detected a few times. The antigen this receptor binds is unknown. Base qualities are not provided; no much larger clone lies one nucleotide away. The cohort consisted of some 670 healthy bone marrow donors. Cohort members were all nominally healthy when sampled, although unrecorded immune exposures were likely present. The donor was CMV seropositive and belonged to the group of around 300 seropositive cohort members. Each donor provided a peripheral blood sample, and peripheral blood mononuclear cells were used for TCR beta sequencing. The Qiagen DNeasy Blood Extraction Kit was used to extract genomic DNA from the blood cell samples. Receptor libraries were prepared by the immunoSEQ multiplex PCR assay. The multiplex PCR relied on a mix of 60 forward primers for TCR Vbeta segments and 13 reverse primers for TCR Jbeta segments. Amplification of the CDR3 region of rearranged TCR beta genes was performed with a multiplex PCR assay on genomic DNA. The Illumina HiSeq System was used to sequence the amplified TCR beta libraries as 87-base-pair reads. The authors processed their data as follows. Across the 500 to 700 repertoires, a later analysis counted 78 million or so unique TCR beta chains, around 11 million of which were shared by at least two donors. A nearest-neighbor algorithm error-corrected the raw reads and collapsed the reads into unique sequences, merging closely related sequences to remove PCR and sequencing errors. Alignment of CDR3 sequences to IMGT reference sequences was used to assign V, D and J gene segments. For a sequence to be retained, at least a six-nucleotide match to both a V gene segment and a J gene segment was required. Rearrangements were called productive when the CDR3 lacked stop codons and stayed in frame with V and J; all others were non-productive. CDR3 was defined according to IMGT convention as the region running from the second conserved V-encoded cysteine to the conserved J-encoded phenylalanine. The earlier analysis of fewer than 750 of the donors excluded sequences that lacked an unambiguous match to a single V gene segment. In an earlier analysis of several hundred of the donors, V segments were called functional above 56.7% productive rearrangements and were called segregating when the between-donor standard deviation exceeded 5%. A statistical classification framework was built for diagnosing cytomegalovirus status from the catalog of TCR beta chain sequences. In a later analysis, TCR nucleotide sequences were compared against IMGT/GENE-DB human TR gene sequences so that V and J genes could be assigned. Using the TCRdist pipeline, a later analysis assigned CDR3 sequences along with most-parsimonious VDJ recombination scenarios. In a later analysis, each TCR beta chain was defined by its CDR3 amino acid sequence together with its V-gene family, and reads without a unique V-gene family were excluded. A later analysis removed nearly 600 highly shared, low-generation-probability nucleotide sequences to deal with suspected cross-contamination and a sequencing artifact. A later analysis calculated a clonal expansion index for each public chain from normalized within-repertoire ranks of inferred template counts. In a later analysis, generation probabilities were computed using a VDJ recombination model fitted to out-of-frame rearrangements, and the results were checked against IGoR. In a later analysis, TCR-TCR, TCR-HLA and TCR-CMV co-occurrence was scored with hypergeometric tests, and a repertoire-size bias correction was applied to TCR pairs. A later analysis estimated false discovery rates by permuting HLA or CMV assignments 20 times. A later analysis grouped co-occurring TCRs with DBSCAN, adding TCRdist sequence similarity when clustering within HLA-allele-positive subsets. Co-occurrence clustering excluded repertoires with fewer than 30,000 or more than 120,000 public chains, plus five with anomalous nucleotide sharing. TCRdb took over this immuneACCESS table, retaining in-frame rearrangements with V and J assigned. Such tables are incomplete; in checked studies, under half of the missing clones stem from an unresolved V gene, and the remainder is unexplained. V and J calls plus clone size are reproduced from that table; the DNA served to infer D and trimming. The sample table holds over 100,000 clones, of which about 9.1% were seen once. Clones ranked in the top ten supply 6.5% to 8.5% of the sample.

This entry is derived from a study of cytomegalovirus exposure and HLA in healthy donors (dated by TCRdb to about 2017). Notes on the research overall: An earlier analysis of several hundred of the donors reported 276 Gb of sequence data and roughly 120 million unique TCR beta sequences obtained from around 190 million T cells. A later analysis re-examined previously published TCR beta repertoires from 610 or so donors and added high-resolution HLA genotyping to investigate patterns of TCR occurrence. The number of donors typed differed by locus, with about 629-630 for A, B, C, DRB1 and DQB1, approximately 500 for DQA1, over 600 for DPA1, and some 450 for DPB1. The study combined high-throughput TCR immunosequencing, statistical association of individual TCRs with disease status, and machine learning to predict cytomegalovirus infection status. Every repertoire in the discovery cohort had been generated on one and the same sequencing platform. The T cell repertoires of around 670 subjects were profiled by immunosequencing and related to cytomegalovirus serostatus. HLA typing included class I and class II loci at four-digit resolution. Donor age, sex, ethnicity and CMV serostatus were compiled together with the repertoire data. The aim of the study was to test whether cataloging public T cell receptors could identify signatures of past pathogen exposure. Rather than using new phenotypic data, the later analysis identified candidate immune exposures from TCR beta sequences and from how often those sequences occurred across donors. An earlier analysis of around 540 of the donors applied high-throughput TCR beta sequencing to assess whether each TCR beta V gene segment acted as functional or pseudogenic. On average, roughly 240,000 unique TCR beta nucleotide sequences were sequenced per donor among about 400 genotyped donors of the cohort, with roughly 20% of those sequences being non-productive. In a later genetic analysis, genome-wide SNP genotypes for about 65% of the roughly 700 donors were used, and that subset was treated as a discovery cohort. In addition to the first cohort of 650 to 750 subjects, a separate validation cohort of 120 different subjects was used. Of the approximately 400 genotyped donors, 70% to 90% were placed in the genetic ancestry cluster associated with self-reported Caucasian donors. Four to six DR-DQ haplotypes were handled as single units for association and clustering, since linkage in the cohort was strong. About 310 gigabases of sequencing data and approximately 84 million unique TCR sequences were included in an early release covering 500 to 750 HLA-typed donors.

Beyond this particular receptor, the publication reports: In a later analysis, TCR association rates were found to vary across HLA loci, with the most associated TCRs seen for DRB1 alleles and the fewest for HLA-C alleles. This cohort had only TCR beta chains sequenced, and the lack of alpha or paired-chain data limited which features could be detected. A later analysis found that HLA-associated TCR beta chains were more clonally expanded and had lower generation probabilities than equally common non-associated chains. A further reported finding was that TCR beta sequences accurately predicted the HLA-A and HLA-B alleles for most subjects in the first cohort. A group of highly shared sequence variants was considered likely to be a technical artifact of the sequencing pipeline. According to a later analysis, parvovirus B19, influenza, CMV and Epstein-Barr virus appeared linked to several top co-occurrence clusters. CMV serostatus was the only immune exposure information available for the cohort. HLA typing was unavailable for some donors at each locus, so association tests used only the typed subset. In an earlier analysis of about 600 of the donors, most TCR beta V segments appeared in productive rearrangements about 87% or about 30% of the time, broadly matching IMGT annotations. A later genetic analysis associated a missense DCLRE1C variant with V-gene and J-gene trimming of TCR beta chains, and an independent cohort replicated the association. A later analysis associated 17,000 or so TCR beta sequences with specific HLA alleles at a false discovery rate of 0.05. Presence/absence analyses assumed roughly uniform sequencing depth across donors, an assumption that may not hold. When HLA alleles, especially DR and DQ, strongly co-occurred, TCR associations were difficult to assign to individual alleles. Linkage disequilibrium might explain the correlated functional status among segregating V segments, but an unknown experimental factor could not be excluded. The study gave a list of under 200 TCR beta chains associated with cytomegalovirus. Compared with the approximately 710-donor mean, donors in an Asian-associated ancestry cluster had fewer N-insertions in productive TCRs, according to a later genetic analysis. Most TCR sequences were seen in very few donors, while some public TCRs were found in many individuals. The authors suggested that the approach could potentially be generalized to other disease states and immunological phenotypes. In vitro tests confirmed that a few of the cytomegalovirus-associated TCR beta chains recognize cytomegalovirus antigens. Because counts were too low, approximately 15 rarely observed V segments, including chromosome 9 orphons, were excluded from the earlier analysis of 587 of the donors. In both the original and validation cohorts, the classifier was reported to diagnose cytomegalovirus status with high specificity and sensitivity. Most CMV-associated TCR beta chains appeared to be HLA-restricted in a later analysis, and the HLA associations seemed to be driven largely by CMV exposure.

Sequencing used PBMCs. The TCR comes from a woman in her forties in good health and CMV-seropositive.

In nucleotides, the sequence is TGCAGCGTTGATCCCACCGGCACTGAAGCTTTCTTT. The translation is CSVDPTGTEAFF. The chain is encoded by TRBV29-1 joined to TRBJ1-1; the D gene is unclear. The trim is 3 bases for V and 4 bases for J, with a gap of 9 bases between the germline ends. The germline V gene yields SQVTM for CDR1 and ANQGSEA for CDR2. Counted from cysteine to phenylalanine, this CDR3 has 12 amino acids. The kept DNA is CDR3 alone, 36 bases in frame from the first base.